One and the same sample provided the 10 T cell receptor beta chains below, sequenced in a study of OX40 agonist ivuxolimab in advanced cancers. TCRdb's copy holds only in-frame clones and misses some; the assay was immunoSEQ multiplex PCR. Among 45,000 to 50,000 clones listed, 89% were seen once. The starting material was CD4+ or CD8+ T cells sorted from blood, obtained in a trial of the OX40 agonist ivuxolimab. These receptors originate from an adult with an advanced solid tumor such as melanoma, head and neck, liver or kidney cancer.

V gene TRBV7-9 combines with J gene TRBJ1-4; 9 nucleotides align to TRBD1. The CDR3 is made up of 17 amino acids. V was clipped by 5 bases and J by 5 bases; unmatched bases: 12. The germline gives CDR1 SEHNR, CDR2 FQNEAQ (reference sequence). The CDR3 coding sequence is TGTGCCAGCAGCCATACCGGGACAGGGCGTGGGAATGAAAAACTGTTTTTT. Translating gives CASSHTGTGRGNEKLFF.

The chain recombines TRBV5-1 with TRBJ2-1; 9 bases fit TRBD2. The germline CDR1 and CDR2 sequences are SGHRS and YFSETQ. This CDR3 region has 16 residues. The trim removed 0 bases at V and 4 bases at J, leaving 5 bases unmatched. CDR3 in amino acids: CASSLDVAGAYNEQFF. CDR3 coding DNA: TGCGCCAGCAGCTTGGATGTAGCGGGGGCGTACAATGAGCAGTTCTTC.

V gene TRBV27 combines with J gene TRBJ2-1; TRBD1 matches at 9 bases. This CDR3 has 16 amino acids. Germline CDR1 reads MNHEY; CDR2 reads SMNVEV (reference sequence). The junction had 14 bases not matched to a gene; V was cut back by 6 bases and J by 8 bases. CDR3 in DNA: TGTGCCAGCAGCCCTCTGGGACAGGGCCTAAATGATGAGCAGTTCTTC. Residues: CASSPLGQGLNDEQFF.

V gene TRBV5-8 combines with J gene TRBJ1-3, with D unclear. The length of the CDR3 is 14 residues. Germline CDR1 is SGHTS and CDR2 is YDEGEE. Trimming pared 1 base from V and 4 bases from J, leaving 9 bases between. In DNA, the CDR3 is TGTGCCAGCAGCTTGTGGACTGGGGGAAACACCATATATTTT. Protein product: CASSLWTGGNTIYF.

This rearrangement joins TRBV5-1 to TRBJ1-1; tentative D call: TRBD1 (6 bases). The CDR3 covers 13 residues. Trimming cost V 4 bases and J 1 base, with 8 bases left between them. CDR1 and CDR2 from the germline V gene are SGHRS and YFSETQ. The CDR3: CASSLDRNTEAFF. The CDR3 DNA reads TGCGCCAGCAGCCTGGACAGGAACACTGAAGCTTTCTTT.

Comments on this clone: The germline gene is not matched at one end of the junction; a read error may be the cause. The CDR3 DNA follows: TGTGCCGGCAGTTACGGGACCAACTACGAGCAGTACTTC. Its protein product is CAGSYGTNYEQYF. The gene calls are TRBV6-5 and TRBJ2-7; D might be TRBD1 or TRBD2, each matching 5 bases. The CDR3 totals 13 residues. CDR1 is MNHEY and CDR2 is SVGAGI in the germline V gene.

The chain employs TRBV4-3 and TRBJ2-2; D gene unclear. In germline, CDR1 is LGHNA, CDR2 YSLEER. The CDR3 consists of 13 residues. Deletions cut 1 base from V and 2 bases from J, with 2 bases between. CDR3 coding DNA: TGCGCCAGCAGCCAAGGAAACACCGGGGAGCTGTTTTTT. It encodes CASSQGNTGELFF.

This chain links TRBV6-5 with TRBJ1-1; no definite D call. The V gene's germline CDR1 is MNHEY and CDR2 SVGAGI. The CDR3 is made up of 10 amino acids. CDR3 DNA: TGTGTTTCGTCGGGGACTGAAGCTTTCTTT. Its translation: CVSSGTEAFF.

The genes are TRBV30 and TRBJ2-5; D not certain. The CDR3 runs 11 residues. V lost 4 bases and J 5 bases, leaving 8 bases between the germline ends. Germline values: CDR1 GTSNPN, CDR2 SVGIG (reference sequence). The DNA of the CDR3 is TGTGCCTGGATTAGGGCGGAGACCCAGTACTTC. This sequence encodes CAWIRAETQYF.

By share, this clone ranks as medium-sized (0.01 to 0.1%). This rearrangement joins TRBV19 to TRBJ1-1, with D perhaps TRBD1 (5 bases). The germline gives CDR1 LNHDA, CDR2 SQIVND (reference sequence). The CDR3 spans 12 residues. Trimming cost V 9 bases and J 5 bases, with 13 bases left between them. The CDR3 DNA sequence: TGTGCCAGCGGGACTGGGGGGACTGAAGCTTTCTTT. Its protein is CASGTGGTEAFF.